What follows are 25 T cell receptor beta chains derived from one specimen sequenced in a study of OX40 agonist ivuxolimab in advanced cancers. Sequenced by immunoSEQ multiplex PCR; TCRdb stores in-frame clones only, minus some. The sample yields fewer than 50,000 clones, approximately 90% seen once. The specimen comprised CD4+ or CD8+ T cells sorted from blood, sampled in a trial of the OX40 agonist ivuxolimab. The receptors were gathered from an adult with an advanced solid tumor such as melanoma, head and neck, liver or kidney cancer.

The chain is built from TRBV27 and TRBJ2-7; D is ambiguous. The CDR3 consists of 15 residues. With 5 bases removed from V and 4 bases from J, the gap between germline ends came to 18 bases. The germline gives CDR1 MNHEY, CDR2 SMNVEV (reference sequence). CDR3 DNA: TGTGCCAGCAGTCTGATGCCCAATAACCTATACGAGCAGTACTTC. Protein sequence: CASSLMPNNLYEQYF.

This clone appeared once. The chain links TRBV27 to TRBJ2-1; 9 nucleotides align to TRBD2. CDR3 size: 15 residues. V dropped 5 bases and J dropped 7; count of bases not matched to a gene: 9. Per the germline V gene, CDR1 is MNHEY and CDR2 is SMNVEV (reference sequence). The CDR3, as DNA: TGTGCCAGCAGTATTAGCGGGAGTATTTCGAATGAGCAGTTCTTC. Encoded protein: CASSISGSISNEQFF.

This clone was seen once. The chain carries TRBV7-2 and TRBJ1-2; D is ambiguous. CDR3 size: 14 residues. V shed 4 bases and J shed 3 bases, with 12 bases lying between them. The germline V gene has CDR1 SGHTA and CDR2 FQGNSA. CDR3: CASSSDGEYYGYTF. CDR3 sequence (DNA): TGTGCCAGCAGCTCTGACGGGGAGTACTATGGCTACACCTTC. Full variable domain (outside the CDR3, taken from reference TRBV7-2 and TRBJ1-2): GAGVSQSPSNKVTEKGKDVELRCDPISGHTALYWYRQSLGQGLEFLIYFQGNSAPDKSGLPSDRFSAERTGGSVSTLTIQRTQQEDSAVYLCASSSDGEYYGYTFGSGTRLTVV.

V is TRBV6-1 and J is TRBJ2-1; 12 bases line up with TRBD2. This CDR3 spans 15 amino acids. Germline CDR1 reads MNHNS; CDR2 reads SASEGT. J was trimmed by 4 bases and V by 8 bases; bases with no gene match: 6. The CDR3 spells CASASGRVWYNEQFF. In DNA form, the CDR3 reads TGTGCCAGCGCTAGCGGGAGGGTGTGGTACAATGAGCAGTTCTTC.

V gene TRBV7-9 combines with J gene TRBJ2-1; D unclear. V lost 5 bases and J 7 bases, leaving 15 bases between the germline ends. The CDR3 runs to 14 residues. Per germline, CDR1 SEHNR and CDR2 FQNEAQ (reference sequence). The CDR3 protein is CASSETSGVNEQFF. The CDR3 DNA is TGTGCCAGCAGCGAAACGAGTGGGGTTAATGAGCAGTTCTTC.

The DNA for the CDR3 is TGTGCCAGCAGTTTGACTAGTTTCTACAATGAGCAGTTCTTC. Protein: CASSLTSFYNEQFF. The chain has TRBV28 and TRBJ2-1; maybe TRBD2 (6 bases). From germline, CDR1 is MDHEN and CDR2 SYDVKM. This CDR3 region has 14 residues. The V end was cut by 3 bases, the J end by 3 bases, with 9 bases between.

This clone showed up just a few times. The chain recombines TRBV19 with TRBJ1-1, with D uncertain. The CDR3 covers 18 residues. The germline V gene has CDR1 LNHDA and CDR2 SQIVND (reference sequence). The germline V and J ends were trimmed by 5 bases and 1 base, with 23 bases remaining between them. This CDR3 reads CASSLNIAGIDRNTEAFF. The DNA for the CDR3 is TGTGCCAGTAGTTTAAATATTGCCGGGATCGACCGGAACACTGAAGCTTTCTTT.

This CDR3 reads CASSEVVTGGNQPQHF. The CDR3, as DNA: TGTGCCAGCAGTGAAGTGGTGACAGGGGGCAATCAGCCCCAGCATTTT. The chain links TRBV6-1 to TRBJ1-5; 8 bases map to TRBD1. After removal of 1 base from V and 2 bases from J, the junction contained 4 bases not matched to a gene. There are 16 residues in the CDR3. Germline V CDR1 and CDR2: MNHNS, SASEGT.

The chain recombines TRBV5-1 with TRBJ2-1, with a tentative D call TRBD1 (8 bases). CDR3 length: 16 amino acids. Trimming shortened V by 4 bases and J by 8 bases, and 22 bases separated the two germline ends. Germline CDR1 and CDR2: SGHRS and YFSETQ. The CDR3 loop is CASSVGTGLGGDEQFF. The CDR3 DNA sequence: TGCGCCAGCAGCGTTGGGACAGGCCTTGGGGGGGATGAGCAGTTCTTC.

This chain connects TRBV19 to TRBJ2-7; possibly TRBD1 for D (6 bases). This CDR3 is 14 amino acids long. V gave up 4 bases and J gave up 2 bases, with 12 bases separating them. Germline lookup yields CDR1 LNHDA and CDR2 SQIVND (reference sequence). In nucleotides, the CDR3 is TGTGCCAGTAGTACTACAGGGCGGGCCTACGAGCAGTACTTC. Its translation: CASSTTGRAYEQYF.

The chain couples TRBV19 to TRBJ2-1; D uncertain. CDR1 is LNHDA, CDR2 SQIVND, per germline (reference sequence). The CDR3 is made up of 11 amino acids. Trimming took off 10 bases at V and 8 bases at J, with 12 bases between the two ends. CDR3 loop: CATAFSDEQFF. CDR3 coding DNA: TGTGCCACCGCTTTTTCGGATGAGCAGTTCTTC. Variable domain in full (rest from reference TRBV19 and TRBJ2-1): DGGITQSPKYLFRKEGQNVTLSCEQNLNHDAMYWYRQDPGQGLRLIYYSQIVNDFQKGDIAEGYSVSREKKESFPLTVTSAQKNPTAFYLCATAFSDEQFFGPGTRLTVL.

This clone has a single count. J is TRBJ2-3 and V is TRBV5-5, with TRBD2 identical over 8 bases. The V segment lost 1 base and the J segment 2 bases; nucleotides outside the gene matches: 6. The germline V gene encodes CDR1 SGHKS and CDR2 YYEKEE (reference sequence). The CDR3 has 16 amino acids. CDR3: CASSLLASGLTDTQYF. The CDR3, as DNA: TGTGCCAGCAGCTTGTTGGCTAGCGGGCTCACAGATACGCAGTATTTT.

This chain uses TRBV19 with TRBJ2-3; D not resolved. Trimming took off 3 bases at V and 2 bases at J, with 12 bases between the two ends. This CDR3 is 15 amino acids long. CDR1 is LNHDA and CDR2 is SQIVND in the germline V gene (reference sequence). The CDR3 DNA reads TGTGCCAGTAGTATTTCACCGGCTTCCACAGATACGCAGTATTTT. The encoded protein is CASSISPASTDTQYF.

The V call is TRBV28, the J call TRBJ2-5; D is unresolved. V gave up 5 bases and J gave up 5 bases, with 21 bases separating them. CDR1 is MDHEN and CDR2 is SYDVKM in the germline V gene. The CDR3 loop spans 16 amino acids. The DNA of the CDR3 is TGTGCCAGCAGTCCCCTAAGGGTTTTCGTAGGGGAGACCCAGTACTTC. It is translated as CASSPLRVFVGETQYF.

V gene TRBV23-1 combines with J gene TRBJ2-1, with 9 bases fitting TRBD2. TRBV23-1 is reported as an ORF; its role is uncertain. The CDR3 has 19 amino acids. V was pared by 4 bases and J by 7 bases, with 20 bases of the junction left unmatched. CDR3 sequence reads: CASSRFRGAKLAGGNEQFF. The CDR3 DNA follows: TGCGCCAGCAGTCGCTTCCGGGGGGCTAAACTAGCGGGTGGGAATGAGCAGTTCTTC.

In this sample, this clone turned up once. The CDR3 region is CASSYAGQSDTIYF. CDR3 DNA: TGTGCCAGCAGTTACGCCGGACAAAGTGACACCATATATTTT. This chain joins TRBV6-6 and TRBJ1-3; maybe TRBD1 (5 bases). Germline CDR1 is MNHNY and CDR2 is SVGAGI (reference sequence). CDR3 length: 14 amino acids. Trimming cost V 2 bases and J 8 bases, with 13 bases left between them.

This clone appeared a few times. The chain employs TRBV7-9 and TRBJ1-2; D ambiguous. The germline V gene encodes CDR1 SEHNR and CDR2 FQNEAQ (reference sequence). The V end lost 5 bases, the J end lost 3 bases, and 4 bases lay between the germline ends. The CDR3 covers 11 residues. In DNA form, the CDR3 reads TGTGCCAGCAGCGCGGACTATGGCTACACCTTC. Translated: CASSADYGYTF. Using reference TRBV7-9 and TRBJ1-2 for the parts outside the CDR3, the full variable domain is DTGVSQNPRHKITKRGQNVTFRCDPISEHNRLYWYRQTLGQGPEFLTYFQNEAQLEKSRLLSDRFSAERPKGSFSTLEIQRTEQGDSAMYLCASSADYGYTFGSGTRLTVV.

This clone was seen only once. The CDR3 region has the DNA TGTGCCAGCAGCTTGCTCGCGGGAGGGCCGGCCGGGGAGCTGTTTTTT. This translates into CASSLLAGGPAGELFF. V usage is TRBV5-5 and J usage is TRBJ2-2; 9 nucleotides match TRBD2. Germline-derived CDR1 and CDR2 are SGHKS and YYEKEE (reference sequence). CDR3 length equals 16 residues. The junction had 7 bases not matched to a gene; V was cut back by 1 base and J by 6 bases.

The chain's CDR3 is CASSPELAAYGYTF. The CDR3 coding sequence is TGTGCCAGCAGCCCAGAGTTGGCAGCGTATGGCTACACCTTC. J is TRBJ1-2 and V is TRBV9; D is undetermined. Trimming left V 4 bases short and J 5 bases short, with 15 bases between. The CDR3 length is 14 residues. Germline values: CDR1 SGDLS, CDR2 YYNGEE.

The chain uses TRBV28 and TRBJ2-7; tentative D call: TRBD2 (5 bases). Trimming removed 5 bases from V and 1 base from J, with 18 bases in between. The CDR3 loop spans 16 amino acids. Germline V lookup: CDR1 MDHEN, CDR2 SYDVKM. CDR3 residues: CASSPRGQPDSYEQYF. The CDR3, as DNA: TGTGCCAGCAGTCCCAGAGGGCAGCCAGATTCCTACGAGCAGTACTTC.

This clone appeared a single time. The V call is TRBV4-3, the J call TRBJ2-7, with 7 positions matching TRBD2. This CDR3 has 15 amino acids. Germline loops: CDR1 LGHNA, CDR2 YSLEER. Unmatched junction bases numbered 3, after V lost 1 base and J lost 0 bases. CDR3 bases: TGCGCCAGCAGCCAAGGGGAGGGGAGCTCCTACGAGCAGTACTTC. Protein sequence: CASSQGEGSSYEQYF.

The V call is TRBV27, the J call TRBJ2-7, with D tentatively TRBD1 (5 bases). Trimming removed 5 bases from V and 3 bases from J, with 11 bases in between. Looked up from germline, CDR1 is MNHEY and CDR2 is SMNVEV (reference sequence). The CDR3 is 13 amino acids. The CDR3 protein is CASSQGPVYEQYF. As DNA, the CDR3 is TGTGCCAGCAGTCAGGGCCCCGTCTACGAGCAGTACTTC.

This clone occurred a few times. This sequence joins TRBV5-4 and TRBJ1-2; D ambiguous. The CDR3 runs 12 residues. Per the germline V gene, CDR1 is SGHNT and CDR2 is YYREEE (reference sequence). V was shortened by 0 bases and J by 2 bases, with 2 bases between the two germline ends. CDR3 sequence: CASSLGNYGYTF. The CDR3 nucleotides are TGTGCCAGCAGCTTGGGGAACTATGGCTACACCTTC.

The chain employs TRBV9 and TRBJ1-2; D possibly corresponds to TRBD1 (6 bases). Trimming pared 3 bases from V and 5 bases from J, leaving 20 bases between. CDR1 is SGDLS, CDR2 YYNGEE, per germline. The CDR3 spans 16 residues. The CDR3 DNA follows: TGTGCCAGCAGCGGGGGGTTTGGGGGCTCCCCGTATGGCTACACCTTC. Translated, it gives CASSGGFGGSPYGYTF. The full variable domain, rest sourced from reference TRBV9 and TRBJ1-2, is DSGVTQTPKHLITATGQRVTLRCSPRSGDLSVYWYQQSLDQGLQFLIQYYNGEERAKGNILERFSAQQFPDLHSELNLSSLELGDSALYFCASSGGFGGSPYGYTFGSGTRLTVV.

The chain couples TRBV5-1 to TRBJ2-5; 7 bases agree with TRBD1. The V gene end was trimmed by 4 bases and the J gene end by 3 bases; junction bases not matched to a gene: 6. CDR3 size: 14 residues. Germline V gene lookup returns CDR1 SGHRS and CDR2 YFSETQ. The CDR3 reads CASSPWTGEETQYF. As DNA, the CDR3 is TGCGCCAGCAGCCCCTGGACAGGAGAAGAGACCCAGTACTTC.